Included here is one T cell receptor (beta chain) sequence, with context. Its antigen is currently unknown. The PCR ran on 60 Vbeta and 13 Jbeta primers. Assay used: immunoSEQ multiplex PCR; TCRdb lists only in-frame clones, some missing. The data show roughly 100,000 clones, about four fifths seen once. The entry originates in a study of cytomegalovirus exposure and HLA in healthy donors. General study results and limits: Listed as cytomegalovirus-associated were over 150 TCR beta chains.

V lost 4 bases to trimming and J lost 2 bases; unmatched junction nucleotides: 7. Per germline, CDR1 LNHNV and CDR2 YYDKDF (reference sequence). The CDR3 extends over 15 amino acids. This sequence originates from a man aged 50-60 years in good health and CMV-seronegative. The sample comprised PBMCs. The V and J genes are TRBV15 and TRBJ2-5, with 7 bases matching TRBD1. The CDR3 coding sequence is TGTGCCACCAGCACCAGACAGGGCCGACAAGAGACCCAGTACTTC. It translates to CATSTRQGRQETQYF.